A selection of T cell receptor beta chains follows, all from one sample in a study of cytomegalovirus exposure and HLA in healthy donors. Profiled with immunoSEQ multiplex PCR; TCRdb holds only in-frame clones, not every one. The table lists roughly 100,000 clones, approximately 72% of them singletons. What was sequenced was PBMCs. Receptor source: a young man in good health and CMV-seronegative. The conserved cysteine and the conserved F or W are not part of the CDR3 here. Rows give clone size only sometimes, using once, few, many, or a class for an expanded clone.

TRBV7-9	NA	TRBJ1-1	ASSPRLGANTEAF
TRBV10-3	few	TRBJ1-2	AISEGQGGYT
TRBV29-1	NA	TRBJ2-3	SVEDPRSSVVDTQY
TRBV2	NA	TRBJ1-2	ASSDIPWAGGYT
TRBV4-3	NA	TRBJ2-7	ASSRQQGYEQY
TRBV29-1	NA	TRBJ2-1	SGTGSRIGGEQF
TRBV7-9	once	TRBJ2-1	ASSLDYAGLSSYNEQF
TRBV7-2	NA	TRBJ2-7	ASSLASAYEQY
TRBV6-5	NA	TRBJ1-1	ASSYSPDRFTEAF
TRBV10-3	NA	TRBJ2-2	AIRSPQGLKNTGELF
TRBV27	NA	TRBJ1-1	ASTQQGGVNTEAF
TRBV5-5	NA	TRBJ2-3	ASSLRGQGATDTQY
TRBV29-1	NA	TRBJ2-5	SVEWGQDQETQY
TRBV4-1	NA	TRBJ1-1	ASSSTRNTEAF
TRBV5-5	few	TRBJ2-3	ASSWTSSSDTQY
TRBV5-1	NA	TRBJ1-4	ASSWGDRDNEKLF
TRBV7-2	NA	TRBJ2-2	ASSLVARGVFTGELF
TRBV7-8	NA	TRBJ2-1	ASSPGGTREF
TRBV5-1	NA	TRBJ1-3	ASSLGTANSGNTIY
TRBV5-4	NA	TRBJ2-5	ASSSPGLAKETQY
TRBV9	NA	TRBJ1-6	ASSVEGAGWSLH
TRBV4-1	NA	TRBJ2-7	ASSQDGAGGSHEQY
TRBV18	NA	TRBJ2-5	ASSPRVAGGPETQY
TRBV9	few	TRBJ1-3	ASGTAFSGNTIY